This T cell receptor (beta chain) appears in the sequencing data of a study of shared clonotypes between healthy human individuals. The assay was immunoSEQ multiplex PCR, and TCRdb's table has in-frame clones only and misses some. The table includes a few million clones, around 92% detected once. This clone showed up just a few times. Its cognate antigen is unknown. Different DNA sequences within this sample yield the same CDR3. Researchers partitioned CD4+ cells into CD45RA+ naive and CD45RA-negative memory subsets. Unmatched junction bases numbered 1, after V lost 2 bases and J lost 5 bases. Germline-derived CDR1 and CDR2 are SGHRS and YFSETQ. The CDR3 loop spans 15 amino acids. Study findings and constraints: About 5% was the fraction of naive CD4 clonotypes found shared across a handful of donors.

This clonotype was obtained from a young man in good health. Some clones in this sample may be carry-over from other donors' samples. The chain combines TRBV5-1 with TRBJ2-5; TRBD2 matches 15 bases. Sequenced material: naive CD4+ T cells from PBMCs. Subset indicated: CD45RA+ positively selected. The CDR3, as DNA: TGCGCCAGCAGCTTTGGACTAGCGGGAGGGGAGACCCAGTACTTC. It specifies CASSFGLAGGETQYF. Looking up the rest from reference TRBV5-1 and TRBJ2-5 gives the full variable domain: KAGVTQTPRYLIKTRGQQVTLSCSPISGHRSVSWYQQTPGQGLQFLFEYFSETQRNKGNFPGRFSGRQFSNSRSEMNVSTLELGDSALYLCASSFGLAGGETQYFGPGTRLLVL.